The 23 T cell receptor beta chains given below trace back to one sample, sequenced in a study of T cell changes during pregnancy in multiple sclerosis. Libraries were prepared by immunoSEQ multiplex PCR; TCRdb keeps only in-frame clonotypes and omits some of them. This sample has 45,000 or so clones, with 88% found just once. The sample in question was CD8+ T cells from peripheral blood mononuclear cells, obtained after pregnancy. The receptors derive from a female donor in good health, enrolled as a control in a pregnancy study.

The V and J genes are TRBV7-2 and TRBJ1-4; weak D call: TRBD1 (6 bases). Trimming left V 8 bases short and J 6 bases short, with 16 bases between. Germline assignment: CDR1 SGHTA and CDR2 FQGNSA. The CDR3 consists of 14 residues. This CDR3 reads CASGEGGKDEKLFF. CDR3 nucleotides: TGTGCCAGCGGGGAGGGGGGGAAGGATGAAAAACTGTTTTTT.

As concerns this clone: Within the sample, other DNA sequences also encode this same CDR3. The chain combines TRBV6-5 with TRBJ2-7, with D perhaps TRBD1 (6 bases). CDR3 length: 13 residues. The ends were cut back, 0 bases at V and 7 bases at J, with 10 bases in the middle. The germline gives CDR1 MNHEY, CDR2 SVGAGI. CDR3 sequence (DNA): TGTGCCAGCAGTTACTCTTACAGGGAAGAGCAGTACTTC. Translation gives CASSYSYREEQYF.

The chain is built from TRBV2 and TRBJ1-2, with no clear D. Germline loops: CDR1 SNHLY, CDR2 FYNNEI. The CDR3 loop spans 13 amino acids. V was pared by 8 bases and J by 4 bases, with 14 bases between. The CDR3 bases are TGTGCCAGCGGCGGGGAACTTTTCTATGGCTACACCTTC. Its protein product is CASGGELFYGYTF.

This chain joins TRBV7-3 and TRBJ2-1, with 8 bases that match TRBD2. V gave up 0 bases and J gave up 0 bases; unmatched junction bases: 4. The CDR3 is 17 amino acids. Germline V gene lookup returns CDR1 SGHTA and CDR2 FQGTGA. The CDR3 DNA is TGTGCCAGCAGCTTAACCGGGGGGGCCCTCTCCTACAATGAGCAGTTCTTC. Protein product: CASSLTGGALSYNEQFF. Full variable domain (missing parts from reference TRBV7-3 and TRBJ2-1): GAGVSQTPSNKVTEKGKYVELRCDPISGHTALYWYRQSLGQGPEFLIYFQGTGAADDSGLPNDRFFAVRPEGSVSTLKIQRTERGDSAVYLCASSLTGGALSYNEQFFGPGTRLTVL.

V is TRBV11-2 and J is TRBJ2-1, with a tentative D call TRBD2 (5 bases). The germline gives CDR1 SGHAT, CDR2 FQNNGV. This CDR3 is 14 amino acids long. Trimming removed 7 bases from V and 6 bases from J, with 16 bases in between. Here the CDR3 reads CASTLTGSRNEQFF. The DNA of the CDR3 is TGTGCCAGCACCCTCACGGGGTCTCGCAATGAGCAGTTCTTC.

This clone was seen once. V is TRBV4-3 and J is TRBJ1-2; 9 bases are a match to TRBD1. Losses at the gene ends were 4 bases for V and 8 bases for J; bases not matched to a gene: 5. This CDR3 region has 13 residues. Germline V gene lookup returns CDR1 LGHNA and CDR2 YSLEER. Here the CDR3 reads CASSRWTGDGYTF. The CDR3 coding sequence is TGCGCCAGCAGCCGTTGGACAGGGGACGGCTACACCTTC.

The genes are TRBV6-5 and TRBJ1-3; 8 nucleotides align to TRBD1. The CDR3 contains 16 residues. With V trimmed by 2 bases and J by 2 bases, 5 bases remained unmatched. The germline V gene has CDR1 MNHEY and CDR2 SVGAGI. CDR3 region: CASSYRDRGTGNTIYF. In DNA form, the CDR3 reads TGTGCCAGCAGTTACCGCGACAGGGGAACTGGAAACACCATATATTTT.

The CDR3 sequence is CASSPRSKRAFF. The CDR3 DNA reads TGTGCCAGCAGCCCCCGGAGTAAAAGAGCTTTCTTT. This chain uses TRBV16 with TRBJ1-1; D is uncertain. V was cut by 4 bases and J by 10 bases, with 13 bases left in between. The CDR3 contains 12 residues. From germline, CDR1 is KGHSY and CDR2 FQNENV.

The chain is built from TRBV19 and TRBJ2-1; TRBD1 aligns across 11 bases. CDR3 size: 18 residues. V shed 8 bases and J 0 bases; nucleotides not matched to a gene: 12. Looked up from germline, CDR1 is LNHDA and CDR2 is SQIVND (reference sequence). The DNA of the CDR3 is TGTGCCAGTCTTTCGGGACAGGGGGTCGACGGCTCCTACAATGAGCAGTTCTTC. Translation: CASLSGQGVDGSYNEQFF.

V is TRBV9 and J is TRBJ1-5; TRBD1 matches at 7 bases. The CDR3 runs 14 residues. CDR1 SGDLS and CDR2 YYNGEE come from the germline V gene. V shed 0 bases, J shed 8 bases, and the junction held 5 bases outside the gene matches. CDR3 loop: CASSVGSDREPQHF. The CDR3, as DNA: TGTGCCAGCAGCGTAGGGAGTGACAGGGAGCCCCAGCATTTT.

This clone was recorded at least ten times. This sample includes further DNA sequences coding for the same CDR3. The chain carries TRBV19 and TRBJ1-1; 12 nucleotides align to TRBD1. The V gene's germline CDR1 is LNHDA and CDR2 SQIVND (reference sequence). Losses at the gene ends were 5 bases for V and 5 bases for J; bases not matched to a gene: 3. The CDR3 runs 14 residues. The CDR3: CASSGTGGWTEAFF. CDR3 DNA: TGTGCCAGTAGTGGGACAGGGGGCTGGACTGAAGCTTTCTTT.

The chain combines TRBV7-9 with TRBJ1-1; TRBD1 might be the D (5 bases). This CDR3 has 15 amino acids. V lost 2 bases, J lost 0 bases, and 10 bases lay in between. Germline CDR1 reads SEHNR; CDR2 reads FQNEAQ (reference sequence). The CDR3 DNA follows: TGTGCCAGCAGCTTATGGGGGGGAATGAACACTGAAGCTTTCTTT. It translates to CASSLWGGMNTEAFF. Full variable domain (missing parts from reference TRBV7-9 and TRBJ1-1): DTGVSQNPRHKITKRGQNVTFRCDPISEHNRLYWYRQTLGQGPEFLTYFQNEAQLEKSRLLSDRFSAERPKGSFSTLEIQRTEQGDSAMYLCASSLWGGMNTEAFFGQGTRLTVV.

Here the CDR3 reads CASSAGGSGDLYEQYF. CDR3 nucleotides: TGTGCCAGCAGCGCAGGGGGGTCCGGGGACCTCTACGAGCAGTACTTC. This chain links TRBV9 with TRBJ2-7, with D possibly being TRBD1 (7 bases). Trimming took off 3 bases at V and 3 bases at J, with 19 bases between the two ends. Germline CDR1 SGDLS, CDR2 YYNGEE. This CDR3 is 16 amino acids long.

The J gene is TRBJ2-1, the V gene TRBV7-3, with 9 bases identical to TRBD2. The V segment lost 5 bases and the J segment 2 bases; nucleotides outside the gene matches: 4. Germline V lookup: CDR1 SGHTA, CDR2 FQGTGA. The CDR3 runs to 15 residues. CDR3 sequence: CASSLAGTAYNEQFF. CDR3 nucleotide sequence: TGTGCCAGCAGCCTAGCGGGGACAGCCTACAATGAGCAGTTCTTC.

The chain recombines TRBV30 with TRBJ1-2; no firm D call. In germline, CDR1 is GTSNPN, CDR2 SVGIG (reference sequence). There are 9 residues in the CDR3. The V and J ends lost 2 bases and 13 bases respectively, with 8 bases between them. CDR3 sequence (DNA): TGTGCCTGGAGTCTCGGTCCCACCTTC. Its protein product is CAWSLGPTF.

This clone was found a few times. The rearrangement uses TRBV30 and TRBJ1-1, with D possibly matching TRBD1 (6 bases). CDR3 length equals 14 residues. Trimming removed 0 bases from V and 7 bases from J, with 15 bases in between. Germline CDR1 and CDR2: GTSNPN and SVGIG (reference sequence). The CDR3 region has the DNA TGTGCCTGGAGTGTACTCGGGACACACCATGAAGCTTTCTTT. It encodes CAWSVLGTHHEAFF. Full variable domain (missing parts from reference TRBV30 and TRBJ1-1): SQTIHQWPATLVQPVGSPLSLECTVEGTSNPNLYWYRQAAGRGLQLLFYSVGIGQISSEVPQNLSASRPQDRQFILSSKKLLLSDSGFYLCAWSVLGTHHEAFFGQGTRLTVV.

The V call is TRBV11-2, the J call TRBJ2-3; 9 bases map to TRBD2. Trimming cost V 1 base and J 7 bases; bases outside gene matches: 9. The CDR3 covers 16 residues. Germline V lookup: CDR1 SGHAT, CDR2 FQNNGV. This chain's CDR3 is CASSLVRRGGLYTQYF. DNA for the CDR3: TGTGCCAGCAGCTTAGTCCGGCGGGGGGGCCTATATACGCAGTATTTT.

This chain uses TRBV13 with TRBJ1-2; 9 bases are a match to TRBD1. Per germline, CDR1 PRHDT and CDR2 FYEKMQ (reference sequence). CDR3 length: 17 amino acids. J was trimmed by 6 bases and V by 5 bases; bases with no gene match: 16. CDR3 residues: CASSVGTGSFRYNGYTF. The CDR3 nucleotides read TGTGCCAGCAGCGTCGGGACAGGGTCTTTTAGATATAATGGCTACACCTTC.

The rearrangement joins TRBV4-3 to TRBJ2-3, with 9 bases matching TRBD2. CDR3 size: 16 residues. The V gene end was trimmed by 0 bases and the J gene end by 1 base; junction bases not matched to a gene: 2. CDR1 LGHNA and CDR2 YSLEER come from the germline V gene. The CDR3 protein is CASSQEASGGTDTQYF. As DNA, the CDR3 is TGCGCCAGCAGCCAAGAGGCTAGCGGGGGCACAGATACGCAGTATTTT.

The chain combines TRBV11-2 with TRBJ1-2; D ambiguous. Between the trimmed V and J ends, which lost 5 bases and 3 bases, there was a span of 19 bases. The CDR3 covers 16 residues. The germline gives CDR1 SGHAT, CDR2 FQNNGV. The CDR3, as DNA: TGTGCCAGCAGCCCCACTTCGGGAAATGCCTACTATGGCTACACCTTC. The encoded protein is CASSPTSGNAYYGYTF.

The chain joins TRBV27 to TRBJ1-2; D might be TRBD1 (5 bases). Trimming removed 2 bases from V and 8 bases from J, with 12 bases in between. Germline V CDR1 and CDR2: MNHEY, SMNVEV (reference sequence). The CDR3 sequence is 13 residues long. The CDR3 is CASSLSGAGGYTF. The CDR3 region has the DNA TGTGCCAGCAGTTTAAGTGGGGCGGGGGGCTACACCTTC.

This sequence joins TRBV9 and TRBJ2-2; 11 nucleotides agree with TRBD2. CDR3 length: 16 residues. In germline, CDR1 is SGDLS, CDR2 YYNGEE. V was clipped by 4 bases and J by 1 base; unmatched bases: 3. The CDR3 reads CASSTGLAGNTGELFF. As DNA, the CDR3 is TGTGCCAGCAGCACCGGACTAGCGGGGAACACCGGGGAGCTGTTTTTT. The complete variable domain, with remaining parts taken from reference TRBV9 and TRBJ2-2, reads DSGVTQTPKHLITATGQRVTLRCSPRSGDLSVYWYQQSLDQGLQFLIQYYNGEERAKGNILERFSAQQFPDLHSELNLSSLELGDSALYFCASSTGLAGNTGELFFGEGSRLTVL.

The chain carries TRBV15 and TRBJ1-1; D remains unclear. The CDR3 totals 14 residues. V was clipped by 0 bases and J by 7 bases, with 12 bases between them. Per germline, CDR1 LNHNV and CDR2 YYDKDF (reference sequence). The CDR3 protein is CATSRDPEAGEAFF. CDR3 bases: TGTGCCACCAGCAGAGATCCGGAGGCAGGTGAAGCTTTCTTT.